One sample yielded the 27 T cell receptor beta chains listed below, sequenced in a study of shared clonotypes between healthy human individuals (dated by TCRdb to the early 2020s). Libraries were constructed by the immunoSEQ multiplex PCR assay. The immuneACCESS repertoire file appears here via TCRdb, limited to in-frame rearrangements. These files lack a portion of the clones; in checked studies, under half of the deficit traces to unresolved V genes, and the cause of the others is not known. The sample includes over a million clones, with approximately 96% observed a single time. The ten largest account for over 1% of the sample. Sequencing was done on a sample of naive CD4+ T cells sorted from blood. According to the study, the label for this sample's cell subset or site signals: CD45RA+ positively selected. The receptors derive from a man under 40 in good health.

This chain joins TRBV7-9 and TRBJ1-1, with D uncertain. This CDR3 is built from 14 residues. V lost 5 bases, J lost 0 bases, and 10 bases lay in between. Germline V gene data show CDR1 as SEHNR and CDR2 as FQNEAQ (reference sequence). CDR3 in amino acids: CASSHATMNTEAFF. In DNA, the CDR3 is TGTGCCAGCAGCCACGCCACCATGAACACTGAAGCTTTCTTT.

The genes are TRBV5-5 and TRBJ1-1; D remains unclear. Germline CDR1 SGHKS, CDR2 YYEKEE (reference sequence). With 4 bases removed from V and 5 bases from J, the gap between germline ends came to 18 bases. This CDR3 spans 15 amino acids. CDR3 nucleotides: TGTGCCAGCAGCCCGCCAGTGAGCGGTGAGACTGAAGCTTTCTTT. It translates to CASSPPVSGETEAFF.

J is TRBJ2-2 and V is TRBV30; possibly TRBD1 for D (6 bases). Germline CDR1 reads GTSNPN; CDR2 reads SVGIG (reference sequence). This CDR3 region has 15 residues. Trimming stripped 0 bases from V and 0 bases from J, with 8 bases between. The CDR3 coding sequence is TGTGCCTGGAGTGTAAGGACAGCGAACACCGGGGAGCTGTTTTTT. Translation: CAWSVRTANTGELFF. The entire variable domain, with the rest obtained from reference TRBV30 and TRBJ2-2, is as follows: SQTIHQWPATLVQPVGSPLSLECTVEGTSNPNLYWYRQAAGRGLQLLFYSVGIGQISSEVPQNLSASRPQDRQFILSSKKLLLSDSGFYLCAWSVRTANTGELFFGEGSRLTVL.

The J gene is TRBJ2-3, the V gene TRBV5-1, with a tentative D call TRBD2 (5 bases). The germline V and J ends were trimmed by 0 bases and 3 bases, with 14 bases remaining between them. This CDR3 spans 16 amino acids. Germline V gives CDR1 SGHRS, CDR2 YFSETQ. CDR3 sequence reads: CASSLGLRKGTDTQYF. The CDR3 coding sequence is TGCGCCAGCAGCTTGGGACTAAGAAAGGGAACAGATACGCAGTATTTT.

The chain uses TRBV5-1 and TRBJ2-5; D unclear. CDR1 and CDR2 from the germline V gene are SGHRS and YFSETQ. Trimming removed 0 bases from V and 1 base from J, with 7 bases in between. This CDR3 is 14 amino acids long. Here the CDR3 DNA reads TGCGCCAGCAGCTTGGGCTGGACCCAAGAGACCCAGTACTTC. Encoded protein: CASSLGWTQETQYF. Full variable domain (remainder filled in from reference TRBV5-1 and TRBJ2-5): KAGVTQTPRYLIKTRGQQVTLSCSPISGHRSVSWYQQTPGQGLQFLFEYFSETQRNKGNFPGRFSGRQFSNSRSEMNVSTLELGDSALYLCASSLGWTQETQYFGPGTRLLVL.

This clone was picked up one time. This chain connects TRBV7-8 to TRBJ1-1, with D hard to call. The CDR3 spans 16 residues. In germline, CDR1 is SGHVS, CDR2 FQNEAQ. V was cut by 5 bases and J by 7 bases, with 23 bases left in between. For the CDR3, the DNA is TGTGCCAGCAGCCAAAGGAGTTTACAGACGAACGGTGAAGCTTTCTTT. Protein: CASSQRSLQTNGEAFF.

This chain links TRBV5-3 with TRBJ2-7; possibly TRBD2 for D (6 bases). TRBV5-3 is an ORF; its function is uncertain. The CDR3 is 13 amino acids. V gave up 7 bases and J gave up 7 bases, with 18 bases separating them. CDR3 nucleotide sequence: TGTGCCAGAGGCCGGGACTTCCCCCCTGAGCAGTACTTC. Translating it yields CARGRDFPPEQYF.

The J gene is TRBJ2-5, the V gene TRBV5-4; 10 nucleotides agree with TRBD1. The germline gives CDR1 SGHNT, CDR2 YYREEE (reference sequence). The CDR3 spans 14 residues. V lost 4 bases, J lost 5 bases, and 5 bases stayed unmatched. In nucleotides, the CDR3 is TGTGCCAGCAGCCGGGACAGGGGAGCGGAGACCCAGTACTTC. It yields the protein CASSRDRGAETQYF.

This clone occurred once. The CDR3 loop reads CATSRDRRELAKNIQYF. The CDR3 DNA sequence: TGTGCCACCAGCAGAGATCGAAGGGAACTAGCCAAAAACATTCAGTACTTC. V and J are TRBV15 and TRBJ2-4; D is uncertain. Germline V gene lookup returns CDR1 LNHNV and CDR2 YYDKDF (reference sequence). V was clipped by 0 bases and J by 0 bases, with 12 bases between them. The CDR3 is 17 amino acids.

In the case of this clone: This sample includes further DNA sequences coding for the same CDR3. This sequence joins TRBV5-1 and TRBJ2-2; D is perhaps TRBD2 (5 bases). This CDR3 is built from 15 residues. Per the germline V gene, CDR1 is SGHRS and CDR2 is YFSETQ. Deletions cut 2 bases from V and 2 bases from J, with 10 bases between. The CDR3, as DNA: TGCGCCAGCAGCTTAGGAGGAGCTAACACCGGGGAGCTGTTTTTT. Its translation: CASSLGGANTGELFF.

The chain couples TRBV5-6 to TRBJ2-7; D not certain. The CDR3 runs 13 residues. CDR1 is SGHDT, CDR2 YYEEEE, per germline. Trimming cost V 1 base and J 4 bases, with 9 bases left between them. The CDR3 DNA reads TGTGCCAGCAGCTTGTGGCCCCCTTACGAGCAGTACTTC. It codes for CASSLWPPYEQYF.

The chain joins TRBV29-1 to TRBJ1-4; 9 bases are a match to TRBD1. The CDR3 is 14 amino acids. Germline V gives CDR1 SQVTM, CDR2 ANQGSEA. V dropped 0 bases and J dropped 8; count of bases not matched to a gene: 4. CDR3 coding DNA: TGCAGCGTTGAAGATCGGACAGGGGCAGAAAAACTGTTTTTT. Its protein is CSVEDRTGAEKLFF.

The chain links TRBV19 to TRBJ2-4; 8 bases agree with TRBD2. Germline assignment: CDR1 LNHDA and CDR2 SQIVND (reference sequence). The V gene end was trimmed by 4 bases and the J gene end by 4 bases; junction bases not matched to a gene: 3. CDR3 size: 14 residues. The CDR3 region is CASSKAGGKNIQYF. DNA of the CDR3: TGTGCCAGTAGTAAGGCGGGGGGTAAAAACATTCAGTACTTC.

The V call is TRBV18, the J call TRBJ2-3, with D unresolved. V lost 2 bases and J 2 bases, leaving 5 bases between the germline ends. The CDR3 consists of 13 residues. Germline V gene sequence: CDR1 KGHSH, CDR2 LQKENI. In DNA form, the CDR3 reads TGTGCCAGCTCACCAACGTTCACAGATACGCAGTATTTT. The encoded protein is CASSPTFTDTQYF.

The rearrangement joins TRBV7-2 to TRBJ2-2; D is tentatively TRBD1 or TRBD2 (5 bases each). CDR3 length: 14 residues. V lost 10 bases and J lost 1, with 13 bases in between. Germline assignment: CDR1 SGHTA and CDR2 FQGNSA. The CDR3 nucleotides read TGTGCCACCCAAGGGACGCGGAACACCGGGGAGCTGTTTTTT. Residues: CATQGTRNTGELFF. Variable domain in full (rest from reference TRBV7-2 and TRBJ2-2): GAGVSQSPSNKVTEKGKDVELRCDPISGHTALYWYRQSLGQGLEFLIYFQGNSAPDKSGLPSDRFSAERTGGSVSTLTIQRTQQEDSAVYLCATQGTRNTGELFFGEGSRLTVL.

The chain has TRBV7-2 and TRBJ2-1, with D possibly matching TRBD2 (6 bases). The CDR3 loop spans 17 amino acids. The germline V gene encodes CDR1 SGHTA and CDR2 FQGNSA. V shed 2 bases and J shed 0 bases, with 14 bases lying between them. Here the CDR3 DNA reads TGTGCCAGCAGCTTATTTTTAGCGGCCAGCTCCTACAATGAGCAGTTCTTC. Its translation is CASSLFLAASSYNEQFF. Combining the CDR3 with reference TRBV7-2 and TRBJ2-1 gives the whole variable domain GAGVSQSPSNKVTEKGKDVELRCDPISGHTALYWYRQSLGQGLEFLIYFQGNSAPDKSGLPSDRFSAERTGGSVSTLTIQRTQQEDSAVYLCASSLFLAASSYNEQFFGPGTRLTVL.

The CDR3 reads CASSASGQGNEQYF. The CDR3 bases are TGTGCCAGCAGTGCCTCGGGACAGGGCAACGAGCAGTACTTC. This chain joins TRBV2 and TRBJ2-7; 9 nucleotides line up with TRBD1. The CDR3 length is 14 residues. V shed 4 bases, J shed 5 bases, and the junction held 6 bases outside the gene matches. Germline V gives CDR1 SNHLY, CDR2 FYNNEI.

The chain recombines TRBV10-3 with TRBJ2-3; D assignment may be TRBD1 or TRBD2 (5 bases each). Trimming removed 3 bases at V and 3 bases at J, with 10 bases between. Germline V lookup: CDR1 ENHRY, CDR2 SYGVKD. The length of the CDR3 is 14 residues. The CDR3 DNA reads TGTGCCATCAGTGAAAGCGGACAAACAGATACGCAGTATTTT. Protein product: CAISESGQTDTQYF.

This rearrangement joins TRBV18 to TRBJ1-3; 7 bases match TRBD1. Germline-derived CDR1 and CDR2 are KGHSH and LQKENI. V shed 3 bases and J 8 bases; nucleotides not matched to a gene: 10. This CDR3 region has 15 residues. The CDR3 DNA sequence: TGTGCCAGCTCACCCAGACAGGGCCTATTGGACACCATATATTTT. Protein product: CASSPRQGLLDTIYF.

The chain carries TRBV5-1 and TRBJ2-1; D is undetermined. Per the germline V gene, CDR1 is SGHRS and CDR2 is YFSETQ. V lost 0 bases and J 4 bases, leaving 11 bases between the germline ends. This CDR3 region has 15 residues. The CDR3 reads CASSLGVAEYNEQFF. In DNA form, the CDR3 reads TGCGCCAGCAGCTTGGGAGTAGCAGAGTACAATGAGCAGTTCTTC.

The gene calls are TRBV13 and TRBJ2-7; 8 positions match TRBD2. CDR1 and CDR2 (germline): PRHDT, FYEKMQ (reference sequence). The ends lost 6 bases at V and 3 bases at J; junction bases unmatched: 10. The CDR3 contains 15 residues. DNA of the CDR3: TGTGCCAGCAGTAGAGGGAGCGGGGGAGTCTACGAGCAGTACTTC. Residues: CASSRGSGGVYEQYF.

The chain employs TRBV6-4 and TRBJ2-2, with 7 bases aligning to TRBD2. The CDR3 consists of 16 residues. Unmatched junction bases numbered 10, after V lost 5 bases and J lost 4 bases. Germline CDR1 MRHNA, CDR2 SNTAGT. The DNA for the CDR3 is TGTGCCAGCAGTCCTATAGCGGGCCGTGGCACCGGGGAGCTGTTTTTT. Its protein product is CASSPIAGRGTGELFF.

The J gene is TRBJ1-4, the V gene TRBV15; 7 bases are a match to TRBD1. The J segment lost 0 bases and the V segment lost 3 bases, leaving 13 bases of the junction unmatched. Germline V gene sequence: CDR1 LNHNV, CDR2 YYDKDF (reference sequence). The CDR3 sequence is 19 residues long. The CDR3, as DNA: TGTGCCACCAGCAGGGGCCGTGGTACAGGGGTGGCAACTAATGAAAAACTGTTTTTT. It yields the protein CATSRGRGTGVATNEKLFF.

In DNA form, the CDR3 reads TGTGCCAGCAGCCCCTCCCTAGCGGGGCGGGGCGGGGAGCTGTTTTTT. Translating gives CASSPSLAGRGGELFF. This chain uses TRBV7-2 with TRBJ2-2, with 9 bases fitting TRBD2. Germline CDR1 is SGHTA and CDR2 is FQGNSA. The CDR3 consists of 16 residues. V lost 5 bases, J lost 7 bases, and 11 bases stayed unmatched.

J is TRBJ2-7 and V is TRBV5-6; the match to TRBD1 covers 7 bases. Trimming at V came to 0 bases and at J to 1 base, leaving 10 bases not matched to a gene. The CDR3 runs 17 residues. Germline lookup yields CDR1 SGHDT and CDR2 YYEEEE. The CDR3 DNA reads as TGTGCCAGCAGCTTGGATGGGTGGTCAGGGGGATCCTACGAGCAGTACTTC. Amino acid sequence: CASSLDGWSGGSYEQYF.

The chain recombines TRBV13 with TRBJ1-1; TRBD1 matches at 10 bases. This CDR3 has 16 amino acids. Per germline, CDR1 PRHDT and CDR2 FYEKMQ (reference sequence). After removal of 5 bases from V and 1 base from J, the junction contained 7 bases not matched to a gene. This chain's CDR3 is CASSIDRGPRNTEAFF. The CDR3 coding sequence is TGTGCCAGCAGCATAGACAGGGGGCCGAGGAACACTGAAGCTTTCTTT.

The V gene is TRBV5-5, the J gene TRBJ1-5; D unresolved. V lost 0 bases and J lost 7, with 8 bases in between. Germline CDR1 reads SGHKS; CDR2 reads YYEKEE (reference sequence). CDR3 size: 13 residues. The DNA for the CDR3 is TGTGCCAGCAGCTTGGATGTTGCCCAGCCCCAGCATTTT. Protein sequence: CASSLDVAQPQHF.